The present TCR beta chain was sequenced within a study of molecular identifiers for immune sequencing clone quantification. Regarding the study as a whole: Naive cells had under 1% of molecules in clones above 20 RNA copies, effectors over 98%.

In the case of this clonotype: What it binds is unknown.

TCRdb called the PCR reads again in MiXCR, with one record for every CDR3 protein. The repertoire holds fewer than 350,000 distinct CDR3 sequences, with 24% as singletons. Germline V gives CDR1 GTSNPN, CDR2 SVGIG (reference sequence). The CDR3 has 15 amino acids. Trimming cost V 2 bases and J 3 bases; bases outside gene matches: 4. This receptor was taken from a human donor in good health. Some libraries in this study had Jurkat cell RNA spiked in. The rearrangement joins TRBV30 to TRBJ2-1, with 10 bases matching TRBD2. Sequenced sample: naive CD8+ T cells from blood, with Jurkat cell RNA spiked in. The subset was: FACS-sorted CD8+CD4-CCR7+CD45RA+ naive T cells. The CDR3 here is CAWSIAGGVYNEQFF. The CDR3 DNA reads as TGTGCCTGGAGTATAGCGGGGGGCGTCTACAATGAGCAGTTCTTC.